In this sample, the clone carrying this TCR beta chain turned up a few times. The data derive from a study of identifying expanded T cells in peripheral blood. Using immunoSEQ multiplex PCR, the repertoire was profiled, and TCRdb retains in-frame clones only, with some absent. The sample records under 85,000 clones, less than 90% being singletons. The CDR3 totals 15 residues. Germline loops: CDR1 SQVTM, CDR2 ANQGSEA. V lost 3 bases and J lost 6, with 18 bases in between. The specimen was blood. The chain recombines TRBV29-1 with TRBJ2-1; D possibly corresponds to TRBD1 (5 bases). This clonotype was obtained from a person aged 18 to 69 in good health. The CDR3 nucleotides read TGCAGCGTTGACGCGCAGGGCCAGTTCGGCAATGAGCAGTTCTTC. This codes for CSVDAQGQFGNEQFF.